This TCR beta chain was captured by sequencing in a study of blood T cell repertoires in COVID-19. Study background: Samples of COVID-19 (acute and convalescent) were obtained from the United States, Italy and Spain.

There are 14 residues in the CDR3. The junction had 9 bases not matched to a gene; V was cut back by 6 bases and J by 5 bases. The germline V gene encodes CDR1 SGHAT and CDR2 FQNNGV. Measured with immunoSEQ multiplex PCR; TCRdb has only the in-frame clones, and not every one. This sample yields around 140,000 clones, of which around 80% are seen a single time; about 2.4% belongs to the top ten. V usage is TRBV11-2 and J usage is TRBJ2-5; the match to TRBD2 covers 7 bases. The sample taken for sequencing was PBMCs or T cells enriched from blood (not recorded which). This receptor was obtained from a man aged 35-49 years with acute COVID-19. The DNA of the CDR3 is TGTGCCAGCAGACCCACTAGCGAGGGGGAGACCCAGTACTTC. Translating gives CASRPTSEGETQYF.